These T cell receptor beta chains were read from a single sample in a study of T cell changes during pregnancy in multiple sclerosis. Assay: immunoSEQ multiplex PCR; the TCRdb copy retains only in-frame clones and omits some. The profile shows 85,000 to 130,000 clones, approximately 94% of them singletons. Sequenced material: peripheral blood, taken before pregnancy. These receptors came from a female donor with multiple sclerosis, enrolled in a pregnancy study. Each CDR3 is given with its conserved first and last residue. A clone size is listed for some rows: how often the clone was seen (once, few, many), or a class if it is expanded.

J gene | V gene | CDR3 length | clone size | CDR3 protein
TRBJ1-5 | TRBV27 | 15 | . | CASSFRDNRNQPQHF
TRBJ2-1 | TRBV19 | 13 | once | CASSPKGGFEQFF
TRBJ1-2 | TRBV5-4 | 14 | . | CASSLADRNYGYTF
TRBJ2-7 | TRBV6-1 | 12 | . | CASWDRGYEQYF
TRBJ1-2 | TRBV6-6 | 13 | . | CASSYAGYYGYTF
TRBJ1-2 | TRBV4-3 | 17 | . | CASSQSRTGATAYGYTF
TRBJ2-3 | TRBV5-6 | 15 | . | CASSLAGQGTDTQYF
TRBJ2-2 | TRBV5-4 | 15 | . | CASTPGGVNTGELFF
TRBJ2-2 | TRBV27 | 12 | . | CASSLRGGELFF
TRBJ2-1 | TRBV4-3 | 14 | . | CASSQRLDYNEQFF
TRBJ2-7 | TRBV19 | 14 | . | CASSADRDPYEQYF
TRBJ1-2 | TRBV5-1 | 17 | few | CASSWNPGQLDNYGYTF
TRBJ2-7 | TRBV4-1 | 13 | few | CASSSTGLDEQYF
TRBJ2-3 | TRBV27 | 15 | . | CASSSTGRHTDTQYF
TRBJ1-2 | TRBV27 | 16 | . | CASSPSPKGFSYGYTF
TRBJ2-1 | TRBV9 | 13 | . | CASSAHRGVEQFF
TRBJ2-1 | TRBV9 | 19 | . | CASSVVAGTSGRNYNEQFF
TRBJ2-1 | TRBV10-3 | 16 | . | CAISEPSGRARNEQFF
TRBJ2-1 | TRBV19 | 19 | once | CASSFRPLNRGSYYNEQFF
TRBJ2-3 | TRBV27 | 14 | . | CASTRTAITDTQYF
TRBJ2-1 | TRBV19 | 16 | . | CASNPRLAGGLFEQFF
TRBJ2-2 | TRBV7-8 | 16 | . | CASSPGGLAVSGELFF
TRBJ1-1 | TRBV4-1 | 15 | . | CASSLSVSMNTEAFF
TRBJ2-1 | TRBV5-4 | 12 | . | CASSNLVYEQFF
TRBJ2-3 | TRBV5-1 | 15 | . | CASSLDGASTDTQYF
TRBJ2-5 | TRBV7-2 | 15 | . | CASSLAPGYSETQYF
TRBJ2-5 | TRBV25-1 | 17 | . | CASSELGLAGLGETQYF
TRBJ2-7 | TRBV14 | 15 | . | CASSQGGTGFVEQYF
TRBJ1-2 | TRBV5-1 | 14 | . | CASSLGQGAYGYTF
TRBJ2-3 | TRBV18 | 16 | . | CASSTFGGSGTDTQYF
TRBJ1-2 | TRBV9 | 14 | . | CASSVGSGLDGYTF
TRBJ2-7 | TRBV30 | 12 | . | CAWSTGNYEQYF
TRBJ1-1 | TRBV19 | 13 | . | CASSIGQHTEAFF
TRBJ2-7 | TRBV10-2 | 14 | . | CATNRGRANYEQYF
TRBJ2-3 | TRBV21-1 | 20 | . | CASSFREVRLAGGCTDTQYF
TRBJ2-7 | TRBV9 | 13 | . | CASSAQQGGEQYF
TRBJ2-3 | TRBV7-9 | 12 | . | CASMNRGDTQYF
TRBJ2-7 | TRBV5-1 | 16 | . | CASSSRSGRASVEQYF
TRBJ1-2 | TRBV6-4 | 15 | . | CASSAIAGGGYGYTF
TRBJ1-2 | TRBV27 | 14 | . | CASSSTGPSGGYTF
TRBJ2-3 | TRBV18 | 14 | . | CASSPNIGTDTQYF
TRBJ1-5 | TRBV5-3 | 15 | . | CARNLDRGRRQPQHF
TRBJ1-1 | TRBV6-1 | 12 | . | CASRTGSNEAFF
TRBJ2-1 | TRBV7-9 | 13 | . | CASSPPAHNEQFF
TRBJ2-7 | TRBV6-6 | 14 | . | CASSEGTGPYEQYF
TRBJ2-1 | TRBV7-9 | 15 | . | CASSPTSGTDNEQFF
TRBJ2-4 | TRBV7-9 | 13 | . | CASSLGGLQPGFF
TRBJ1-1 | TRBV14 | 14 | . | CASSRYRGRTEAFF
TRBJ1-2 | TRBV11-2 | 15 | . | CASSLVPSAGNGYTF
TRBJ2-3 | TRBV4-3 | 16 | . | CASSQDLAGGPDTQYF
TRBJ1-2 | TRBV27 | 14 | . | CASSLTPRKYGYTF
TRBJ2-7 | TRBV27 | 15 | . | CASSLLRGTSIEQYF
TRBJ2-6 | TRBV2 | 17 | . | CATHEDRGPSGANVLTF
TRBJ2-2 | TRBV9 | 15 | . | CASRERGGVTGELFF
TRBJ2-2 | TRBV7-3 | 16 | . | CASSLSGGSGAGELFF
TRBJ2-3 | TRBV27 | 16 | . | CASSFPGLAGADTQYF
TRBJ2-3 | TRBV4-3 | 16 | . | CASSPGTSGITDTQYF